This T cell receptor beta chain was identified during a study of CD8+CD57+ T cells in acquired aplastic anemia. Study summary: Isolated CD4+ and CD8+ cells, once sorted, yielded DNA averaging roughly 3.2 ug. Study-wide results and limits: Patients and controls were not found to differ significantly in CD8+ Simpson's diversity.

This clonotype came up a few times. Its antigen remains unidentified. Profiles of TCR beta VDJ and CDR3 were generated from a genomic DNA template. TCRdb re-analysed the reads in MiXCR, keeping a single row per CDR3 protein. The table lists tens of thousands of distinct CDR3 sequences, roughly three quarters of them singletons, with 22% in the top ten. The V and J ends lost 5 bases and 4 bases, in that order; junction bases with no gene match: 10. Germline loops: CDR1 SGHTA, CDR2 FQGNSA. This CDR3 spans 15 amino acids. The chain has TRBV7-2 and TRBJ2-7; 8 bases fit TRBD2. The receptor was derived from a human donor in good health, serving as a control. The sequenced sample consisted of sorted CD4+, CD8+, or CD8+CD57+ T cells (not recorded which) from PBMCs. CDR3 protein: CASSLRAGVGYEQYV. In DNA, the CDR3 is TGTGCCAGCAGCCTAAGAGCGGGAGTAGGGTACGAGCAGTACGTC.